Listed below are T cell receptor beta chains from one sample, sequenced in a study of T-cell memory formation after mild COVID-19. TCRdb reprocessed the 5' RACE reads with MiXCR, giving one entry per CDR3 protein. This sample has fewer than 700,000 distinct CDR3 sequences; about 22% occur once, and the top ten carry under 8.5%. The sample was PBMCs or a T cell subset sorted from them (not recorded which). The receptor set was obtained from an adult woman who had mild COVID-19 (a few samples of this study predate the infection). Cell type and time point are not known. Both conserved end residues are part of each CDR3. A D gene is named only where the DNA matches it firmly. The size field is filled for only some rows; it gives once, few, many or a size class.

TRBD2	NA	TRBJ2-1	TRBV10-3	TGTGCCATCAGTGACCTCAATCCTAGGGCTAGCGGATACAATGAGCAGTTCTTC	CAISDLNPRASGYNEQFF
TRBD1	NA	TRBJ2-1	TRBV15	TGTGCCACCAGCAGAGAACTACGGGACAGAGACAATGAGCAGTTCTTC	CATSRELRDRDNEQFF
NA	NA	TRBJ2-2	TRBV7-2	TGTGCCAGCAGCTTATCTCAGTCCTTAGCCACCGGGGAGCTGTTTTTT	CASSLSQSLATGELFF
NA	NA	TRBJ2-5	TRBV6-5	TGTGCCAGCCTGGGCAGGGGATGGGAGACCCAGTACTTC	CASLGRGWETQYF
TRBD1	NA	TRBJ1-2	TRBV6-5	TGTGCCAGCAGTTACCTGGACAGGGTCAACTATGGCTACACCTTC	CASSYLDRVNYGYTF
NA	NA	TRBJ2-5	TRBV7-2	TGTGCCAGCAGCTCCTGGGGGCGGGACGGGGTGACCCAGTACTTC	CASSSWGRDGVTQYF
TRBD2	few	TRBJ2-1	TRBV6-2/TRBV6-3	TGTGCCAGCAGTTACGAGACTAGCGCCGTCGGGGATGAGCAGTTCTTC	CASSYETSAVGDEQFF
NA	few	TRBJ1-1	TRBV4-3	TGCGCCAGCAGCCGCCTACAGGGAACTGAAGCTTTCTTT	CASSRLQGTEAFF
TRBD2	few	TRBJ2-1	TRBV4-1	TGCGCCAGCAGCCACCCGACTAGCGGGGTTAGTAATGAGCAGTTCTTC	CASSHPTSGVSNEQFF
TRBD2	few	TRBJ2-2	TRBV12-3/TRBV12-4	TGTGCCAGCAGCCCCTTCACGGGAGGGCAAACCGGGGAGCTGTTTTTT	CASSPFTGGQTGELFF
TRBD2	NA	TRBJ2-1	TRBV5-5	TGTGCCAGCAGCTCCTTGAGCGGGGGGGCCGATGAGCAGTTCTTC	CASSSLSGGADEQFF
NA	NA	TRBJ1-2	TRBV7-8	TGTGCCAGCAGCTTAGCGCGGGACGGGCCTAACTATGGCTACACCTTC	CASSLARDGPNYGYTF
NA	few	TRBJ2-1	TRBV9	TGTGCCAGCAGCGTGGTAGGGGGGCTCTGGGATGAGCAGTTCTTC	CASSVVGGLWDEQFF
TRBD2	few	TRBJ2-3	TRBV18	TGTGCCAGCTCACCACCTACTAGCGGCACAGATACGCAGTATTTT	CASSPPTSGTDTQYF
TRBD1	NA	TRBJ2-7	TRBV6-6	TGTGCCAGCAGAGGAGGGGACAGGGGCAACTACGAGCAGTACTTC	CASRGGDRGNYEQYF
NA	few	TRBJ2-3	TRBV6-2/TRBV6-3	TGTGCCAGCAGTACGGACGCTACAGATACGCAGTATTTT	CASSTDATDTQYF
NA	NA	TRBJ2-7	TRBV28	TGTGCCAGCACCGGGTACGCCTACGAGCAGTACTTC	CASTGYAYEQYF
TRBD1	few	TRBJ1-2	TRBV7-2	TGTGCCAGCAGCCAGGGACAGGGGATTGGCTACACCTTC	CASSQGQGIGYTF
TRBD2	NA	TRBJ2-5	TRBV6-6	TGTGCCAGCAGTCCCCCGGCTAGCGGGGGGCAAGAGACCCAGTACTTC	CASSPPASGGQETQYF
NA	few	TRBJ2-5	TRBV7-2	TGTGCCAGCGGCCGACGGGAGATACAAGAGACCCAGTACTTC	CASGRREIQETQYF
NA	NA	TRBJ2-1	TRBV7-3	TGTGCCAGCAGCTTAGGTACAGGACTCCTCTCCTACAATGAGCAGTTCTTC	CASSLGTGLLSYNEQFF
NA	few	TRBJ2-3	TRBV7-3	TGTGCCAGCAGCTTGACCCCCCCAGATACGCAGTATTTT	CASSLTPPDTQYF
TRBD2	NA	TRBJ2-3	TRBV11-3	TGTGCCAGCAGCTTAACTAGCGGGAGTTCCCGTAGCACAGATACGCAGTATTTT	CASSLTSGSSRSTDTQYF
TRBD1	NA	TRBJ2-7	TRBV3-1	TGTGCCAGCAGCCAAGTGGACAGGGGGCAGGGTTACGAGCAGTACTTC	CASSQVDRGQGYEQYF
NA	few	TRBJ2-1	TRBV9	TGTGCCAGCAGCGTAGGTCAGATCGGCAATGAGCAGTTCTTC	CASSVGQIGNEQFF
NA	few	TRBJ2-1	TRBV29-1	TGCAGCGTTGTTACTAGTTTCTACAATGAGCAGTTCTTC	CSVVTSFYNEQFF
TRBD1	NA	TRBJ2-1	TRBV3-1	TGTGCCAGCACCTCCAAGATGGACAGGGTCGATTTGTTCTTC	CASTSKMDRVDLFF
NA	NA	TRBJ1-3	TRBV3-1	TGTGCCAGCAGCCAAAACAGTGGAAACACCATATATTTT	CASSQNSGNTIYF
NA	NA	TRBJ1-1	TRBV6-5	TGTGCCAGCGGGAGAGGGGGGACAGAAGCTTTCTTT	CASGRGGTEAFF
NA	once	TRBJ1-6	TRBV6-4	TGTGCCAGCAGTGAAGAGGCAGCTCCTCATTCACCCCTCCACTTT	CASSEEAAPHSPLHF
NA	few	TRBJ2-1	TRBV2	TGTGCCAGCAGAGAGAGTCCGAAGCAGTTCTTC	CASRESPKQFF
NA	NA	TRBJ1-1	TRBV14	TGTGCCAGCAGCCTCACCTCAGGGGTTAGGGGCATGAACACTGAAGCTTTCTTT	CASSLTSGVRGMNTEAFF
TRBD2	NA	TRBJ2-1	TRBV24-1	TGTGCCACCAGTGACCGACTAGCGGGTCCAACGGGTGAGCAGTTCTTC	CATSDRLAGPTGEQFF
NA	few	TRBJ2-5	TRBV12-3/TRBV12-4	TGTGCCAGCAGTTTGAGGAGAACCGAAGAGACCCAGTACTTC	CASSLRRTEETQYF
TRBD1	NA	TRBJ1-4	TRBV2	TGTGCCAGCAGTGTCGCAGGGGGACGTGAAAAACTGTTTTTT	CASSVAGGREKLFF
TRBD1	NA	TRBJ1-4	TRBV25-1	TGTGCCAGCAGTGAGTTGTCAGGGGGATTACCATTGCTGTTTTTT	CASSELSGGLPLLFF
NA	NA	TRBJ2-7	TRBV5-1	TGCGCCAGCAGCTCGTGGGACGGCTCCTACGAGCAGTACTTC	CASSSWDGSYEQYF
NA	NA	TRBJ2-7	TRBV11-2	TGTGCCAGCAGCACCTCGAGTGGCCCCCACTCCTACGAGCAGTACTTC	CASSTSSGPHSYEQYF
NA	NA	TRBJ1-1	TRBV2	TGTGCCAGCAGAGGGAAGTTGACAGGGAACACTGAAGCTTTCTTT	CASRGKLTGNTEAFF
NA	NA	TRBJ1-4	TRBV28	TGTGCCAGCAGTTTATCTTTAGGGGGACCTAATGAAAAACTGTTTTTT	CASSLSLGGPNEKLFF
NA	NA	TRBJ2-2	TRBV19	TGTGCCAGTAGTATGTCTGCGGCGAACACCGGGGAGCTGTTTTTT	CASSMSAANTGELFF
NA	few	TRBJ2-7	TRBV27	TGTGCCAGCAGTTCGAACCGCCCTCCCTACGAGCAGTACTTC	CASSSNRPPYEQYF
TRBD2	NA	TRBJ2-7	TRBV10-3	TGTGCCATCAGTGACCTCTTGACTAGCGGGATTTTCAACGAGCAGTACTTC	CAISDLLTSGIFNEQYF
TRBD2	many	TRBJ2-7	TRBV5-1	TGCGCCAGCAGCTCGGGAGGGACCGTCCTCGAGCAGTACTTC	CASSSGGTVLEQYF
TRBD1	NA	TRBJ2-7	TRBV7-6	TGTGCCAGCAGTAAAGGAGGGGGGACAGGGTCTTACGAGCAGTACTTC	CASSKGGGTGSYEQYF
NA	NA	TRBJ2-4	TRBV19	TGTGCCAGTAGTATTTGGGACGCCGGAGTCAAAAACATTCAGTACTTC	CASSIWDAGVKNIQYF
TRBD2	few	TRBJ2-3	TRBV27	TGTGCCAGCAGTCCCGTGGGACTAGCGGACACAGATACGCAGTATTTT	CASSPVGLADTDTQYF
NA	NA	TRBJ1-2	TRBV7-9	TGTGCCAGCAGCGCCCGGGACAAGTTGCGCTATGGCTACACCTTC	CASSARDKLRYGYTF
TRBD1	few	TRBJ1-2	TRBV7-6	TGTGCCAGCAGCTCTACAGGGGGCGAGGATGGGGGCTACACCTTC	CASSSTGGEDGGYTF
NA	NA	TRBJ1-4	TRBV20-1	TGCAGTGCGAATGAACAGGCTTTGGGAGAAAAACTGTTTTTT	CSANEQALGEKLFF
NA	few	TRBJ1-4	TRBV6-1	TGTGCCTCACCGTCAGGGGTGGGTGAAAAACTGTTTTTT	CASPSGVGEKLFF
NA	many	TRBJ2-5	TRBV29-1	TGCAGCGTTAGGAGGTCTCACCAAGAGACCCAGTACTTC	CSVRRSHQETQYF
NA	few	TRBJ1-2	TRBV27	TGTGCCAGCATCAGTTTCAGGGGTGGCTACACCTTC	CASISFRGGYTF
NA	NA	TRBJ2-2	TRBV3-1	TGTGCCAGCAGCCGAAGAAACACCGGGGAGCTGTTTTTT	CASSRRNTGELFF
NA	NA	TRBJ2-7	TRBV5-1	TGCGCCAGCAGCTTCTCCGAGGGGCCCCCCTACGAGCAGTACTTC	CASSFSEGPPYEQYF
NA	few	TRBJ1-6	TRBV7-9	TGTGCCAGCAGCTTTTTAGAGCCGGGTTCACCCCTCCACTTT	CASSFLEPGSPLHF
NA	few	TRBJ1-2	TRBV20-1	TGCAAAGGGGAGGATGGCTACACCTTC	CKGEDGYTF
NA	NA	TRBJ2-1	TRBV10-3	TGTGCCATCGGTGGGAGCACCTACAATGAGCAGTTCTTC	CAIGGSTYNEQFF
NA	NA	TRBJ1-4	TRBV6-5	TGTGCCAGCAGTTACTTTGGACGTGAAGAAAAACTGTTTTTT	CASSYFGREEKLFF